The rows below give T cell receptor beta chains drawn from one sample of a study of blood T cell repertoires in COVID-19. Only in-frame clones appear in the TCRdb table, and some are missing; sequencing was by immunoSEQ multiplex PCR. The data hold a few hundred thousand clones, with more than 80% observed a single time. Material for sequencing was peripheral blood. These receptors were taken from a man in his forties with acute or convalescent COVID-19. The CDR3 runs from the conserved cysteine through the conserved F or W. A D gene is named only where the DNA matches it firmly. Some rows mark clone size as missing; the rest say once, few, many or name a class of expanded clone.

j_call	clone_size	v_call	d_call	cdr3_nt	cdr3_aa
TRBJ2-7	once	TRBV28	.	TGTGCCAGCAGTACGACCGGGACAAATTCCTACGAGCAGTACTTC	CASSTTGTNSYEQYF
TRBJ1-4	few	TRBV5-1	.	TGCGCCAGCAGCTTGTCCACTGCAACTAATGAAAAACTGTTTTTT	CASSLSTATNEKLFF
TRBJ1-5	.	TRBV5-6	TRBD1	TGTGCCAGCAGCTTTGGGACAGGGGCTAGCAATCAGCCCCAGCATTTT	CASSFGTGASNQPQHF
TRBJ1-5	.	TRBV2	TRBD1	TGTGCCAGCTCGGCCACTACAGGGGAGGGCAATCAGCCCCAGCATTTT	CASSATTGEGNQPQHF
TRBJ1-6	.	TRBV7-2	.	TGTGCCAGCAGCCGTAGCCTAGGAGGCTATAATTCACCCCTCCACTTT	CASSRSLGGYNSPLHF
TRBJ2-7	.	TRBV19	.	TGTGCCAGTAGTATATTTGGAGGGATCTACGAGCAGTACTTC	CASSIFGGIYEQYF
TRBJ2-5	.	TRBV4-1	TRBD2	TGCGCCAGCAGCCTAAACCCCCTAGCGGGAGTAGGAGAGACCCAGTACTTC	CASSLNPLAGVGETQYF
TRBJ1-5	.	TRBV2	TRBD1	TGTGCCGGCTCCTACTCGGGACAGGGCTTCAATCAGCCCCAGCATTTT	CAGSYSGQGFNQPQHF
TRBJ2-2	.	TRBV21-1	.	TGTGCCAGCGCCTACAGGTCCACCGGGGAGCTGTTTTTT	CASAYRSTGELFF
TRBJ2-7	.	TRBV30	TRBD1	TGTGCCTGGAGGGCAACAGGGGTCTCCGAGCAGTACTTC	CAWRATGVSEQYF
TRBJ1-2	few	TRBV7-9	.	TGTGCCAGCAGCGGACTGATCAACTATGGCTACACCTTC	CASSGLINYGYTF
TRBJ1-3	.	TRBV10-3	.	TGTGCCATCAGGGGGGACAAATCTGGAAACACCATATATTTT	CAIRGDKSGNTIYF
TRBJ2-1	.	TRBV11-3	TRBD2	TGTGCCAGCAGCTTAACCGGGACTAGCGGGGGGGCCGCTCAGAATGAGCAGTTCTTC	CASSLTGTSGGAAQNEQFF
TRBJ1-4	.	TRBV6-5	.	TGTGCCAGCAGCGCGAGTAGAACTAATGAAAAACTGTTTTTT	CASSASRTNEKLFF
TRBJ2-1	.	TRBV9	TRBD2	TGTGCCAGCAGCCCGACGGCCGGGACTAGCGGGAATGAGCAGTTCTTC	CASSPTAGTSGNEQFF
TRBJ2-1	.	TRBV19	TRBD2	TGTGCCAGTAGTCCCGAGCGGGGGGGGGACAATGAGCAGTTCTTC	CASSPERGGDNEQFF
TRBJ2-1	.	TRBV7-8	TRBD2	TGTGCCAGCAGCTCCCGACTAGCGGGGGCCCTCTTCTCCTACAATGAGCAGTTCTTC	CASSSRLAGALFSYNEQFF
TRBJ2-7	.	TRBV4-2	.	TGTGCCAGCAGCCATCACACCGGGACTGGTTCCTACGAGCAGTACTTC	CASSHHTGTGSYEQYF
TRBJ1-2	.	TRBV19	.	TGTGCCAGTAGTATGTCCAGGGTGCCCTACAATTCTCTTGCCTACGGCTACACCTTC	CASSMSRVPYNSLAYGYTF
TRBJ1-2	.	TRBV6-2/TRBV6-3	.	TGTGCCAGCAGTTTCGGACAGCACTCTAACTATGGCTACACCTTC	CASSFGQHSNYGYTF
TRBJ1-1	.	TRBV12-3/TRBV12-4	.	TGTGCCAGCAGTTACTACGGGACAACCGGTTTCTTT	CASSYYGTTGFF
TRBJ1-3	.	TRBV9	.	TGTGCCAGCAGCAGCGAATTCGGTGGAAACACCATATATTTT	CASSSEFGGNTIYF
TRBJ1-2	once	TRBV9	.	TGTGCCAGCAGCAGGACAGAGAGCACCTATGGCTACACCTTC	CASSRTESTYGYTF
TRBJ1-2	few	TRBV6-5	.	TGTGCCACCCAACGGGGGGCCGGGGGTGGCTACACCTTC	CATQRGAGGGYTF
TRBJ2-3	once	TRBV11-3	.	TGTGCCAGCAGCCCCGGACAAAACACAGATACGCAGTATTTT	CASSPGQNTDTQYF
TRBJ1-1	.	TRBV5-1	.	TGCGCCAGCAGCTTGGGGGGCAGGGCCACTGAAGCTTTCTTT	CASSLGGRATEAFF
TRBJ1-3	.	TRBV6-5	.	TGTGCCAGCACTGGTTCAGACACCATATATTTT	CASTGSDTIYF
TRBJ2-7	.	TRBV7-2	.	TGTGCCAGCAGCCCTTGGCTCCAGCAGGGAATCAACGAGCAGTACTTC	CASSPWLQQGINEQYF
TRBJ1-1	.	TRBV28	.	TGTGCCAGCAGTTCTACAGTCTCTGAAGCTTTCTTT	CASSSTVSEAFF
TRBJ1-5	.	TRBV19	.	TGTGCCAGTAGTCGTGACAGTCTGCGGCCCCAGCATTTT	CASSRDSLRPQHF
TRBJ2-7	medium-sized	TRBV28	TRBD2	TGTGCCAGCAGTTTAACCGGGACTAGCCACGAGCAGTACTTC	CASSLTGTSHEQYF
TRBJ2-2	.	TRBV5-5	.	TGTGCCAGCAGCTTGGAGGCAGGGTCGCTCACCGGGGAGCTGTTTTTT	CASSLEAGSLTGELFF
TRBJ1-1	.	TRBV10-2	.	TGCGCCAGCAGTCCCGCTACAGGGAGATCCAGAATTGGTTTCTTT	CASSPATGRSRIGFF
TRBJ1-4	.	TRBV15	TRBD1	TGTGCCACCAGCATAGACCCCACAGGGGCGGCTAATGAAAAACTGTTTTTT	CATSIDPTGAANEKLFF
TRBJ1-6	.	TRBV2	TRBD1	TGTGCCAGCAGTGACAGGACAGGAGACAATTCACCCCTCCACTTT	CASSDRTGDNSPLHF
TRBJ1-1	.	TRBV28	.	TGTGCCAGCAGTTTATGGGCGGGGAAGGGCACTGAAGCTTTCTTT	CASSLWAGKGTEAFF
TRBJ2-7	.	TRBV21-1	.	TGTGCCAGCAGCAATGGCGCGGGGGGTGACTACGAGCAGTACTTC	CASSNGAGGDYEQYF
TRBJ1-6	.	TRBV7-3	TRBD1	TGTGCCAGCAGCCTCTCCGGACAGGGAGTAACACCCCTCCACTTT	CASSLSGQGVTPLHF
TRBJ1-1	.	TRBV11-2	TRBD1	TGTGCCAGCAGCTCTAGGGGACAGGGAGCTTTCTTT	CASSSRGQGAFF
TRBJ2-3	.	TRBV3-1/TRBV3-2	.	TGTGCCAGCAGCCAAGAGCCCGGGTTCAGGGGCGATACGCAGTATTTT	CASSQEPGFRGDTQYF
TRBJ2-1	.	TRBV5-1	.	TGCGCCAGCAGCTTGGAAGGGGCTGGCTACAATGAGCAGTTCTTC	CASSLEGAGYNEQFF
TRBJ2-7	few	TRBV12-3/TRBV12-4	TRBD1	TGTGCCAGCAGTTTGGACAGGGGTTTCGAGCAGTACTTC	CASSLDRGFEQYF
TRBJ1-1	.	TRBV7-8	.	TGTGCCAGCAGCTTACCCGGGGGCACTGAAGCTTTCTTT	CASSLPGGTEAFF
TRBJ2-1	once	TRBV28	.	TGTGCCAGCAGTTCCGCGGGTAGGGCAAGTTTCTACAATGAGCAGTTCTTC	CASSSAGRASFYNEQFF
TRBJ2-1	.	TRBV19	TRBD2	TGTGCCAGTAGTACCGGCAAATTTTGGACTAGTAACCCTGAGCAGTTCTTC	CASSTGKFWTSNPEQFF
TRBJ2-7	.	TRBV14	.	TGTGCCAGCAGCCCCTCGGGTTACGAGCAGTACTTC	CASSPSGYEQYF
TRBJ1-1	once	TRBV7-9	TRBD1	TGTGCCAGCAGCTTGATGACAGGGAAAACTGAAGCTTTCTTT	CASSLMTGKTEAFF
TRBJ1-1	.	TRBV28	TRBD1	TGTGCCAGCAGTTTATATGGGACAGCAAACACTGAAGCTTTCTTT	CASSLYGTANTEAFF
TRBJ1-1	once	TRBV6-2/TRBV6-3	.	TGTGCCAGCAGTGTGGCAGGCAGGGGTCGGGCTGAAGCTTTCTTT	CASSVAGRGRAEAFF
TRBJ2-1	.	TRBV27	.	TGTGCCAGCAGTTTTCGAGGACTAGAGCAGTTCTTC	CASSFRGLEQFF
TRBJ1-2	.	TRBV5-4	.	TGTGCCAGCAGCTTTAAGCAGCGACCTAACTATGGCTACACCTTC	CASSFKQRPNYGYTF
TRBJ2-7	.	TRBV19	TRBD1	TGTGCCAGTAGTTGGGGGACAGGGGGCGAGCAGTACTTC	CASSWGTGGEQYF